The 12 T cell receptor beta chains below all came from one sample that was sequenced in a study of cytomegalovirus exposure and HLA in healthy donors. 13 Jbeta primers and 60 Vbeta primers were used for the PCR. The data were produced by immunoSEQ multiplex PCR, yet TCRdb's version contains in-frame clones alone and is incomplete. In all, the sample yields 200,000 to 250,000 clones. Sequenced material: PBMCs. The receptors were gathered from a woman aged 25 to 45 in good health and CMV-seropositive.

The J gene is TRBJ2-7, the V gene TRBV5-1; possible D gene TRBD2, 6 bases. Trimming stripped 2 bases from V and 2 bases from J, with 26 bases between. The germline gives CDR1 SGHRS, CDR2 YFSETQ. This CDR3 is 19 amino acids long. CDR3 DNA sequence: TGCGCCAGCAGCTTAGGAAACGCAGGCCAGGGAGGAGTCACCTACGAGCAGTACTTC. This sequence encodes CASSLGNAGQGGVTYEQYF.

The chain employs TRBV5-1 and TRBJ2-7, with D hard to call. Trimming removed 0 bases from V and 3 bases from J, with 7 bases in between. Germline lookup yields CDR1 SGHRS and CDR2 YFSETQ. CDR3 length equals 13 residues. The CDR3 is CASSLVADYEQYF. CDR3 sequence (DNA): TGCGCCAGCAGCTTGGTGGCGGACTACGAGCAGTACTTC.

The rearrangement uses TRBV7-2 and TRBJ2-5; 7 bases match TRBD1. The CDR3 has 14 residues. V was clipped by 5 bases and J by 4 bases; unmatched bases: 7. Germline V gene sequence: CDR1 SGHTA, CDR2 FQGNSA. The CDR3 reads CASSVQGSGETQYF. In DNA form, the CDR3 reads TGTGCCAGCAGCGTACAGGGGAGTGGAGAGACCCAGTACTTC.

This chain uses TRBV9 with TRBJ2-7; D may be TRBD2 (5 bases). The germline gives CDR1 SGDLS, CDR2 YYNGEE. The CDR3 is 14 residues long. Deletions cut 4 bases from V and 1 base from J, with 12 bases between. The CDR3 nucleotides are TGTGCCAGCAGCCCGGAGGTGGAGTCCTACGAGCAGTACTTC. Encoded protein: CASSPEVESYEQYF.

The CDR3 loop reads CASSETNGANVLTF. The DNA of the CDR3 is TGTGCCAGCAGTGAAACTAATGGGGCCAACGTCCTGACTTTC. J is TRBJ2-6 and V is TRBV2, with D unresolved. The V end lost 2 bases, the J end lost 3 bases, and 5 bases lay between the germline ends. Germline V gene sequence: CDR1 SNHLY, CDR2 FYNNEI. This CDR3 has 14 residues. The full variable domain, rest sourced from reference TRBV2 and TRBJ2-6, is EPEVTQTPSHQVTQMGQEVILRCVPISNHLYFYWYRQILGQKVEFLVSFYNNEISEKSEIFDDQFSVERPDGSNFTLKIRSTKLEDSAMYFCASSETNGANVLTFGAGSRLTVL.

This chain connects TRBV6-5 to TRBJ1-1; D is unresolved. Looked up from germline, CDR1 is MNHEY and CDR2 is SVGAGI. V lost 8 bases and J 8 bases, leaving 18 bases between the germline ends. The CDR3 is 13 residues long. CDR3 protein: CASVREFSSEAFF. DNA for the CDR3: TGTGCCAGCGTACGGGAATTTAGTTCGGAAGCTTTCTTT.

The chain has TRBV13 and TRBJ2-1; 7 nucleotides match TRBD1. V lost 4 bases and J lost 4; bases outside the gene matches: 4. Germline CDR1 PRHDT, CDR2 FYEKMQ (reference sequence). The CDR3 is made up of 14 amino acids. The CDR3 loop is CASSSGQLYNEQFF. CDR3 nucleotide sequence: TGTGCCAGCAGCTCGGGACAGCTATACAATGAGCAGTTCTTC. Using reference TRBV13 and TRBJ2-1 for the parts outside the CDR3, the full variable domain is AAGVIQSPRHLIKEKRETATLKCYPIPRHDTVYWYQQGPGQDPQFLISFYEKMQSDKGSIPDRFSAQQFSDYHSELNMSSLELGDSALYFCASSSGQLYNEQFFGPGTRLTVL.

The chain has TRBV2 and TRBJ1-6, with 7 positions matching TRBD1. Germline CDR1 SNHLY, CDR2 FYNNEI. Trimming cost V 8 bases and J 8 bases; bases outside gene matches: 12. This CDR3 has 15 amino acids. The DNA for the CDR3 is TGTGCCAGCTCGACCAGGGGGGAAGGGGATTCACCCCTCCACTTT. The encoded protein is CASSTRGEGDSPLHF.

The J gene is TRBJ2-7, the V gene TRBV28; D is possibly TRBD2 (6 bases). Trimming removed 2 bases from V and 3 bases from J, with 14 bases in between. Per the germline V gene, CDR1 is MDHEN and CDR2 is SYDVKM. The CDR3 is 15 amino acids. In DNA form, the CDR3 reads TGTGCCAGCAGTTTAGGTAGCGGTAGCCTCTACGAGCAGTACTTC. This sequence encodes CASSLGSGSLYEQYF.

The V call is TRBV5-1, the J call TRBJ1-6; TRBD1 matches at 8 bases. V dropped 4 bases and J dropped 1; count of bases not matched to a gene: 7. This CDR3 is built from 17 residues. Germline CDR1 is SGHRS and CDR2 is YFSETQ. Here the CDR3 reads CASSPRGQESYNSPLHF. The CDR3 DNA reads as TGCGCCAGCAGCCCGAGGGGACAGGAATCCTATAATTCACCCCTCCACTTT.

The CDR3 region is CASSSQREGYTF. The CDR3 DNA sequence: TGTGCCAGCAGCTCCCAAAGGGAGGGCTACACCTTC. The rearrangement joins TRBV5-6 to TRBJ1-2; D unresolved. Per the germline V gene, CDR1 is SGHDT and CDR2 is YYEEEE. V lost 3 bases, J lost 8 bases, and 11 bases lay in between. CDR3 size: 12 residues.

J is TRBJ1-1 and V is TRBV5-4; the D gene is possibly TRBD1 (6 bases). CDR1 is SGHNT and CDR2 is YYREEE in the germline V gene (reference sequence). The ends were cut back, 4 bases at V and 0 bases at J, with 16 bases in the middle. The CDR3 extends over 16 amino acids. For the CDR3, the DNA is TGTGCCAGCAGCCTGGAGGGCGACAGGCTGAACACTGAAGCTTTCTTT. This sequence encodes CASSLEGDRLNTEAFF.